A single sample gave rise to the 27 T cell receptor beta chains below, sequenced in a study of blood T cell repertoires in COVID-19 (dated by TCRdb to 2018 to 2020). The library was made by the immunoSEQ multiplex PCR assay. In TCRdb, the immuneACCESS table is reduced to in-frame sequences with V and J assigned. These tables do not hold every clone; where another copy was compared, an unresolved V gene accounts for under half, and the others remain unexplained. Recorded for this sample are approximately 170,000 clones; about 85% of them occurred a single time. 6.5% to 7.5% of the sample is in the top ten clones. Sequenced material: peripheral blood. These receptors all stem from a man at least 80 years old with COVID-19, enrolled during active disease.

A few counts support this clone. The chain combines TRBV29-1 with TRBJ2-1; a weak D match, TRBD1 (6 bases). This CDR3 has 13 amino acids. Germline loops: CDR1 SQVTM, CDR2 ANQGSEA. Trimming took 8 bases from V and 2 from J, leaving 13 bases between them. In DNA form, the CDR3 reads TGCAGCAGCCGGGACACAACCTACAATGAGCAGTTCTTC. Amino acid sequence: CSSRDTTYNEQFF.

This chain links TRBV7-9 with TRBJ2-1; 9 nucleotides match TRBD1. The CDR3 consists of 16 residues. Trimming removed 5 bases from V and 9 bases from J; junction bases left unmatched: 14. Per the germline V gene, CDR1 is SEHNR and CDR2 is FQNEAQ (reference sequence). This chain's CDR3 is CASSLGAGQGFPEQFF. CDR3 DNA sequence: TGTGCCAGCAGCCTAGGAGCAGGACAGGGGTTTCCTGAGCAGTTCTTC.

The chain links TRBV5-1 to TRBJ1-5; D is perhaps TRBD1 (6 bases). The CDR3 has 15 residues. Trimming took off 5 bases at V and 1 base at J, with 13 bases between the two ends. Germline CDR1 and CDR2: SGHRS and YFSETQ. The CDR3 sequence: CASSLQGLSNQPQHF. CDR3 DNA sequence: TGCGCCAGCAGTTTACAGGGTTTAAGCAATCAGCCCCAGCATTTT.

The chain links TRBV10-2 to TRBJ2-3, with D tentatively TRBD2 (7 bases). The length of the CDR3 is 16 residues. The V gene lost 2 bases and the J gene lost 5 bases, with 17 bases spanning the gap. Germline loops: CDR1 WSHSY, CDR2 SAAADI. The CDR3 loop reads CASSEMLWGGGDTQYF. CDR3 in DNA: TGCGCCAGCAGTGAGATGTTGTGGGGGGGCGGAGATACGCAGTATTTT.

This chain uses TRBV6-5 with TRBJ2-7, with D perhaps TRBD1 (6 bases). This CDR3 comprises 12 residues. Germline V gene sequence: CDR1 MNHEY, CDR2 SVGAGI. V was trimmed by 8 bases and J by 2 bases, leaving 10 bases between them. The CDR3 sequence: CASQTGTYEQYF. DNA of the CDR3: TGTGCCAGCCAGACAGGCACCTACGAGCAGTACTTC.

V gene TRBV19 combines with J gene TRBJ2-3; 9 positions agree with TRBD1. J lost 5 bases, V lost 6 bases, and 6 bases had no gene match. The CDR3 runs to 14 residues. Looked up from germline, CDR1 is LNHDA and CDR2 is SQIVND (reference sequence). CDR3 loop: CASRGGTGRDTQYF. The CDR3, as DNA: TGTGCCAGTAGGGGAGGGACAGGGCGAGATACGCAGTATTTT. Complete variable domain (other parts from reference TRBV19 and TRBJ2-3): DGGITQSPKYLFRKEGQNVTLSCEQNLNHDAMYWYRQDPGQGLRLIYYSQIVNDFQKGDIAEGYSVSREKKESFPLTVTSAQKNPTAFYLCASRGGTGRDTQYFGPGTRLTVL.

V is TRBV24-1 and J is TRBJ2-1, with TRBD1 matching over 8 bases. There are 15 residues in the CDR3. The germline CDR1 and CDR2 sequences are KGHDR and SFDVKD. The junction had 3 bases not matched to a gene; V was cut back by 3 bases and J by 3 bases. The CDR3 spells CATSDPGTGYNEQFF. CDR3 sequence (DNA): TGTGCCACCAGTGATCCCGGGACAGGCTACAATGAGCAGTTCTTC.

The chain combines TRBV7-2 with TRBJ2-7; 8 nucleotides match TRBD1. The germline V gene encodes CDR1 SGHTA and CDR2 FQGNSA. The CDR3 totals 14 residues. V was pared by 4 bases and J by 2 bases, with 4 bases of the junction left unmatched. This CDR3 is CASSSSTGAYEQYF. DNA for the CDR3: TGTGCCAGCAGCTCCTCGACAGGGGCCTACGAGCAGTACTTC.

As DNA, the CDR3 is TGTGCCAGCAGTTTGGGAAGCGGGGGCAACAATGAGCAGTTCTTC. Encoded protein: CASSLGSGGNNEQFF. The chain links TRBV27 to TRBJ2-1; the match to TRBD2 covers 8 bases. Germline CDR1 is MNHEY and CDR2 is SMNVEV (reference sequence). Trimming cost V 3 bases and J 5 bases; bases outside gene matches: 6. CDR3 length: 15 residues.

This chain joins TRBV18 and TRBJ1-5; possibly TRBD1 for D (5 bases). Deletions cut 3 bases from V and 3 bases from J, with 15 bases between. CDR1 is KGHSH and CDR2 is LQKENI in the germline V gene. The CDR3 length is 16 residues. Written as DNA, the CDR3 is TGTGCCAGCTCACCCGCCGGGGGGTCGCCCAATCAGCCCCAGCATTTT. Translating it yields CASSPAGGSPNQPQHF.

A single count supports this clone. The chain couples TRBV5-4 to TRBJ2-7; the D is unclear. There are 13 residues in the CDR3. V was pared by 4 bases and J by 3 bases, with 11 bases between. CDR1 and CDR2 from the germline V gene are SGHNT and YYREEE (reference sequence). CDR3 coding DNA: TGTGCCAGCAGCGATAGCACTAACTACGAGCAGTACTTC. Amino acids: CASSDSTNYEQYF. The variable domain in full, completed from reference TRBV5-4 and TRBJ2-7, reads ETGVTQSPTHLIKTRGQQVTLRCSSQSGHNTVSWYQQALGQGPQFIFQYYREEENGRGNFPPRFSGLQFPNYSSELNVNALELDDSALYLCASSDSTNYEQYFGPGTRLTVT.

The DNA of the CDR3 is TGTGCCAGCTCGCCTAGCGGGACAGTTTATTCACCCCTCCACTTT. It specifies CASSPSGTVYSPLHF. V usage is TRBV18 and J usage is TRBJ1-6, with TRBD1 matching 7 bases. Trimming at V came to 6 bases and at J to 8 bases, leaving 10 bases not matched to a gene. The CDR3 sequence is 15 residues long. The germline gives CDR1 KGHSH, CDR2 LQKENI.

As DNA, the CDR3 is TGTGCCAGCAGTTCCCCCTCGACAGGGGACTATGGCTACACCTTC. As protein: CASSSPSTGDYGYTF. This chain uses TRBV6-2 or TRBV6-3 with TRBJ1-2, with 8 bases identical to TRBD1. Germline V CDR1 and CDR2: MNHEY, SVGEGT. The CDR3 has 15 amino acids. Germline trimming cut 4 bases from V and 3 bases from J; bases unmatched to any gene: 7.

This chain connects TRBV3-1 (or the pseudogene TRBV3-2) to TRBJ2-3; D not resolved. V lost 3 bases to trimming and J lost 4 bases, with 8 bases between them. This CDR3 comprises 13 residues. Germline CDR1 and CDR2: LGHDT and YNNKEL (reference sequence). The CDR3 spells CASSHSQADTQYF. DNA for the CDR3: TGTGCCAGCAGCCACAGCCAGGCAGATACGCAGTATTTT.

V and J are TRBV21-1 and TRBJ1-5; TRBD1 is the table's D call, not checked against the DNA. TRBV21-1 is a pseudogene. The CDR3 spans 14 residues. CDR3 region: CASLRRHLNQPQHF. The CDR3 coding sequence is TGTGCCAGCTTACGTAGACACCTCAATCAGCCCCAGCATTTT.

In its sample, this clone was seen many times. The chain uses TRBV7-9 and TRBJ1-1, with TRBD1 matching 9 bases. The CDR3 is made up of 17 amino acids. Germline trimming cut 5 bases from V and 4 bases from J; bases unmatched to any gene: 14. CDR1 and CDR2 (germline): SEHNR, FQNEAQ (reference sequence). This CDR3 is CASSTGTGFDLGTEAFF. Written as DNA, the CDR3 is TGTGCCAGCAGCACTGGGACAGGGTTTGATTTGGGCACTGAAGCTTTCTTT. Drawing the rest from reference TRBV7-9 and TRBJ1-1, the complete variable domain is DTGVSQNPRHKITKRGQNVTFRCDPISEHNRLYWYRQTLGQGPEFLTYFQNEAQLEKSRLLSDRFSAERPKGSFSTLEIQRTEQGDSAMYLCASSTGTGFDLGTEAFFGQGTRLTVV.

The chain combines TRBV2 with TRBJ1-2; 7 bases line up with TRBD1. CDR3 length: 14 residues. The V segment lost 2 bases and the J segment 6 bases; nucleotides outside the gene matches: 6. CDR1 and CDR2 from the germline V gene are SNHLY and FYNNEI. The CDR3 bases are TGTGCCAGCAGTGAACAGGGGGGAAGAAATGGCTACACCTTC. Its translation: CASSEQGGRNGYTF.

The rearrangement uses TRBV19 and TRBJ1-1; perhaps TRBD1 as D (6 bases). The CDR3 spans 15 residues. V was cut by 6 bases and J by 0 bases, with 14 bases left in between. CDR1 is LNHDA, CDR2 SQIVND, per germline (reference sequence). The CDR3 sequence is CASRAGHIMNTEAFF. The CDR3 DNA sequence: TGTGCCAGTAGAGCGGGACACATCATGAACACTGAAGCTTTCTTT.

The chain uses TRBV5-1 and TRBJ1-1; D is unresolved. Trimming cost V 0 bases and J 8 bases, with 11 bases left between them. The CDR3 covers 13 residues. Per germline, CDR1 SGHRS and CDR2 YFSETQ. CDR3 bases: TGCGCCAGCAGCTTGGGGTCAGAATTAGAAGCTTTCTTT. It is translated as CASSLGSELEAFF.

The chain recombines TRBV29-1 with TRBJ2-7; D uncertain. CDR1 is SQVTM, CDR2 ANQGSEA, per germline. The CDR3 totals 11 residues. V shed 6 bases and J shed 4 bases, with 10 bases lying between them. The CDR3 nucleotides read TGCAGCGTATCTGAGAGGTACGAGCAGTACTTC. Translated, it gives CSVSERYEQYF.

This clone has more than one count but fewer than ten. The chain has TRBV9 and TRBJ2-2; D not certain. The CDR3 is made up of 14 amino acids. The germline V and J ends were trimmed by 4 bases and 4 bases, with 11 bases remaining between them. CDR1 is SGDLS, CDR2 YYNGEE, per germline. Here the CDR3 DNA reads TGTGCCAGCAGCTTCCGGTCGGGCACCGGGGAGCTGTTTTTT. Translating it yields CASSFRSGTGELFF.

The CDR3 bases are TGTGCCAGCAGCCCCGGACAGGGGGCCGACACCGGGGAGCTGTTTTTT. Protein: CASSPGQGADTGELFF. This sequence joins TRBV5-4 and TRBJ2-2, with 11 bases matching TRBD1. The CDR3 has 16 residues. Unmatched junction bases numbered 5, after V lost 4 bases and J lost 3 bases. Germline V gene data show CDR1 as SGHNT and CDR2 as YYREEE (reference sequence).

The chain has TRBV18 and TRBJ2-3; TRBD1 might be the D (5 bases). CDR3 length: 13 residues. V lost 3 bases to trimming and J lost 5 bases, with 9 bases between them. Germline lookup yields CDR1 KGHSH and CDR2 LQKENI. The DNA of the CDR3 is TGTGCCAGCTCACCGGGGCAAAAAGATACGCAGTATTTT. This sequence encodes CASSPGQKDTQYF.

The count of this clone is one. The chain joins TRBV7-2 to TRBJ2-5, with TRBD2 matching over 8 bases. CDR1 and CDR2 (germline): SGHTA, FQGNSA. J lost 1 base, V lost 5 bases, and 3 bases had no gene match. The CDR3 spans 14 residues. CDR3 loop: CASSRGGAQETQYF. The CDR3 nucleotides read TGTGCCAGCAGCCGGGGGGGAGCCCAAGAGACCCAGTACTTC. The full variable domain, with the rest looked up from reference TRBV7-2 and TRBJ2-5, is GAGVSQSPSNKVTEKGKDVELRCDPISGHTALYWYRQSLGQGLEFLIYFQGNSAPDKSGLPSDRFSAERTGGSVSTLTIQRTQQEDSAVYLCASSRGGAQETQYFGPGTRLLVL.

This clone has a single count. This rearrangement joins TRBV5-1 to TRBJ1-2, with 9 bases that match TRBD1. Trimming cost V 1 base and J 8 bases; bases outside gene matches: 9. This CDR3 comprises 15 residues. Germline CDR1 SGHRS, CDR2 YFSETQ. The CDR3 here is CASSLSGQGQIGYTF. The CDR3 coding sequence is TGCGCCAGCAGCTTGTCAGGACAGGGGCAGATCGGCTACACCTTC.

V and J are TRBV10-3 and TRBJ1-5, with a possible D match to TRBD1 (5 bases). There are 13 residues in the CDR3. Trimming removed 3 bases from V and 2 bases from J, with 5 bases in between. Germline CDR1 reads ENHRY; CDR2 reads SYGVKD. CDR3 DNA: TGTGCCATCAGTGACAGGGGCAATCAGCCCCAGCATTTT. It specifies CAISDRGNQPQHF.

The chain joins TRBV19 to TRBJ1-2; the D gene is possibly TRBD1 (5 bases). Germline V gives CDR1 LNHDA, CDR2 SQIVND (reference sequence). V shed 8 bases and J shed 3 bases, with 19 bases lying between them. This CDR3 comprises 15 residues. For the CDR3, the DNA is TGTGCCAGTTTATCGACGGCAGGGTATCACTATGGCTACACCTTC. Translation gives CASLSTAGYHYGYTF.